The 6 T cell receptor beta chains in this list originate from one sample, sequenced in a study of early T cells in non-severe SARS-CoV-2 infection. TCRdb re-derived calls from the 5' RACE reads in MiXCR, one entry per CDR3 protein. The table lists 63,000 or so distinct CDR3 sequences, 10% to 15% of them singletons, with 5% to 6.5% in the top ten. The sample taken for sequencing was whole blood. These receptors originate from an adult who was a healthcare worker with PCR-confirmed SARS-CoV-2 infection or an uninfected control (not recorded which).

A word on this clonotype: Germline is not matched at one junction end, which may reflect a read error. This chain joins TRBV2 and TRBJ2-3; 9 positions agree with TRBD1. This CDR3 has 15 residues. Germline V gene data show CDR1 as SNHLY and CDR2 as FYNNEI. CDR3 region: CASSPGQGATDTRYF. DNA of the CDR3: TGTGCCAGCAGCCCGGGACAGGGAGCCACAGATACGCGGTATTTT.

V usage is TRBV12-3 or TRBV12-4 and J usage is TRBJ1-3; unclear D gene. Between the trimmed V and J ends, which lost 11 bases and 3 bases, there was a span of 11 bases. The CDR3 spans 12 residues. CDR3 sequence (DNA): TGTGCCGCCAGTGCGAATGGAAACACCATATATTTT. Translated: CAASANGNTIYF.

The chain couples TRBV7-2 to TRBJ1-4, with 8 bases fitting TRBD1. The CDR3 runs to 14 residues. The V segment lost 5 bases and the J segment 7 bases; nucleotides outside the gene matches: 6. CDR1 is SGHTA and CDR2 is FQGNSA in the germline V gene. The CDR3: CASSPRQGSEKLFF. Written as DNA, the CDR3 is TGTGCCAGCAGCCCTCGACAGGGGAGTGAAAAACTGTTTTTT.

This clonotype was found many times. The chain couples TRBV4-2 to TRBJ2-6; D gene unclear. The V gene's germline CDR1 is LGHNA and CDR2 YNFKEQ. The CDR3 extends over 16 amino acids. Trimming pared 0 bases from V and 1 base from J, leaving 7 bases between. CDR3 protein: CASSQEIGSGANVLTF. DNA for the CDR3: TGTGCCAGCAGCCAAGAGATCGGGTCTGGGGCCAACGTCCTGACTTTC.

Of note for this clonotype: The junction departs from germline at one end; a sequencing error may be responsible. The J gene is TRBJ2-6, the V gene TRBV7-6; 9 bases line up with TRBD1. Germline values: CDR1 SGHVS, CDR2 FNYEAQ. CDR3 length: 18 amino acids. The DNA of the CDR3 is TGTGCCAGCAGCTCCCTGGGACAGGGACCCTCTGAGGCCAACGTCCTGACTTTC. It encodes CASSSLGQGPSEANVLTF.

The V call is TRBV5-4, the J call TRBJ2-5; unclear D gene. The CDR3 totals 15 residues. Trimming took 0 bases from V and 1 from J, leaving 10 bases between them. The germline CDR1 and CDR2 sequences are SGHNT and YYREEE (reference sequence). CDR3 DNA: TGTGCCAGCAGCTTGGAGAGGACGGTCCAAGAGACCCAGTACTTC. Amino acids: CASSLERTVQETQYF.